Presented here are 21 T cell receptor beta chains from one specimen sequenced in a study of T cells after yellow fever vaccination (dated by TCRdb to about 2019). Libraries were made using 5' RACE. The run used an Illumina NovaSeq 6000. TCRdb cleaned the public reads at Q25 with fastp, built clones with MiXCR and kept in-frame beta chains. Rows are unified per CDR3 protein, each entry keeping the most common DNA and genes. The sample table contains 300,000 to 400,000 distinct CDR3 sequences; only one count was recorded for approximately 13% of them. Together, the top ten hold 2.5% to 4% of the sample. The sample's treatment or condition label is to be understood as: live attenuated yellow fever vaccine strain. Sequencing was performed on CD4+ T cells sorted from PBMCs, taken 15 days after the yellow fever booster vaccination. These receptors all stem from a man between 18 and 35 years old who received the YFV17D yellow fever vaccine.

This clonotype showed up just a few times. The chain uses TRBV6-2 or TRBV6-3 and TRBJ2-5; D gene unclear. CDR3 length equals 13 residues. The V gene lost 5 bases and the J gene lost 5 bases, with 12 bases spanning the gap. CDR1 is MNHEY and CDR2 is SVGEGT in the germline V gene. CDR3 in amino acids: CASSADPVETQYF. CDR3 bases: TGTGCCAGCAGTGCTGACCCGGTTGAGACCCAGTACTTC.

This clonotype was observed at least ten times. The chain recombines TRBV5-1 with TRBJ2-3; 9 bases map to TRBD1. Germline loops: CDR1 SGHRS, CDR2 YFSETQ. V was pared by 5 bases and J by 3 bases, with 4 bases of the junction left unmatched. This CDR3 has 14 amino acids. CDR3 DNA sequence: TGCGCCAGCAGAACGACAGGGGGTACAGATACGCAGTATTTT. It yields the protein CASRTTGGTDTQYF.

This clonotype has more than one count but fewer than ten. CDR3 bases: TGTGCCAGCACCCCAAGAGGGGTCGGCACAGATACGCAGTATTTT. This encodes CASTPRGVGTDTQYF. The V gene is TRBV6-5, the J gene TRBJ2-3; perhaps D is TRBD1 or TRBD2 (5 bases each). This CDR3 is built from 15 residues. Germline-derived CDR1 and CDR2 are MNHEY and SVGAGI. V lost 7 bases and J lost 1, with 15 bases in between.

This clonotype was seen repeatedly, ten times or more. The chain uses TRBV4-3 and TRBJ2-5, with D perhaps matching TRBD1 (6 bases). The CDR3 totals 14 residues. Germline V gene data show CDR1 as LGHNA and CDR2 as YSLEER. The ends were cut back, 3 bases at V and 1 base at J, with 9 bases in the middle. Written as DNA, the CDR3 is TGCGCCAGCAGCCAGGGGACAACCCAAGAGACCCAGTACTTC. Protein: CASSQGTTQETQYF.

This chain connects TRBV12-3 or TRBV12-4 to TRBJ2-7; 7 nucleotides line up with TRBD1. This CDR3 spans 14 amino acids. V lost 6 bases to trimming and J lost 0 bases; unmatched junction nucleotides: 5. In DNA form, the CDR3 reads TGTGCCAGCAGGCCGACAGGGAGCTCCTACGAGCAGTACTTC. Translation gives CASRPTGSSYEQYF.

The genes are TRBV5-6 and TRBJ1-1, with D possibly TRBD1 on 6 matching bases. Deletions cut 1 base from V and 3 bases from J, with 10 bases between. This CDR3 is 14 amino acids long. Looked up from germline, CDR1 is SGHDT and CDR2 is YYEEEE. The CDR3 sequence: CASSLRGGDTEAFF. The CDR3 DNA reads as TGTGCCAGCAGCTTGAGAGGGGGGGACACTGAAGCTTTCTTT.

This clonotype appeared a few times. The CDR3 here is CASSVVSTGDNEQFF. In nucleotides, the CDR3 is TGTGCCAGCAGCGTAGTGTCCACAGGAGACAATGAGCAGTTCTTC. The gene calls are TRBV9 and TRBJ2-1; D is possibly TRBD1 (5 bases). Germline CDR1 reads SGDLS; CDR2 reads YYNGEE. V was clipped by 0 bases and J by 5 bases, with 12 bases between them. This CDR3 contains 15 residues.

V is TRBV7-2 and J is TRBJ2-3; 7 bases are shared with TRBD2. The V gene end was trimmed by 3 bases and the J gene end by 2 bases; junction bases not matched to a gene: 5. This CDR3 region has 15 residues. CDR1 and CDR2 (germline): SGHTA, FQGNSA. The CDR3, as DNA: TGTGCCAGCAGCTTTCGAGCGGGGAACACAGATACGCAGTATTTT. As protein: CASSFRAGNTDTQYF.

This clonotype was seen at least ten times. In DNA form, the CDR3 reads TGTGCCAGCTCACCACCCGGGGCCCTCACTGAAGCTTTCTTT. It translates to CASSPPGALTEAFF. The chain carries TRBV18 and TRBJ1-1; D is perhaps TRBD1 (5 bases). This CDR3 comprises 14 residues. V lost 0 bases, J lost 4 bases, and 9 bases lay in between. Germline V gives CDR1 KGHSH, CDR2 LQKENI. Supplemented by reference TRBV18 and TRBJ1-1, the full variable domain reads NAGVMQNPRHLVRRRGQEARLRCSPMKGHSHVYWYRQLPEEGLKFMVYLQKENIIDESGMPKERFSAEFPKEGPSILRIQQVVRGDSAAYFCASSPPGALTEAFFGQGTRLTVV.

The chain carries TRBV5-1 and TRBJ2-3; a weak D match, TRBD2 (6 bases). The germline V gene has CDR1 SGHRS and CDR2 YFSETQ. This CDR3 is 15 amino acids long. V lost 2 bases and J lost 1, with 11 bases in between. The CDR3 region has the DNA TGCGCCAGCAGCTTCGGGCCTAGCGGCACAGATACGCAGTATTTT. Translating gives CASSFGPSGTDTQYF.

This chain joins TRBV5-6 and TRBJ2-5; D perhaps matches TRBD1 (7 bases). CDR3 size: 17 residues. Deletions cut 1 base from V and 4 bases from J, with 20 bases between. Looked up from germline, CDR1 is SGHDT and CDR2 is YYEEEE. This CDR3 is CASSLPQRRGVSETQYF. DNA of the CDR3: TGTGCCAGCAGCTTGCCCCAACGCAGGGGGGTATCAGAGACCCAGTACTTC.

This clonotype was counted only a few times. The DNA of the CDR3 is TGTGCCAGCAGTTCCCATTTACAGATAAACACTGAAGCTTTCTTT. Protein sequence: CASSSHLQINTEAFF. This chain uses TRBV6-5 with TRBJ1-1; D is unclear. Trimming shortened V by 4 bases and J by 2 bases, and 14 bases separated the two germline ends. Germline CDR1 is MNHEY and CDR2 is SVGAGI. The CDR3 is 15 residues long.

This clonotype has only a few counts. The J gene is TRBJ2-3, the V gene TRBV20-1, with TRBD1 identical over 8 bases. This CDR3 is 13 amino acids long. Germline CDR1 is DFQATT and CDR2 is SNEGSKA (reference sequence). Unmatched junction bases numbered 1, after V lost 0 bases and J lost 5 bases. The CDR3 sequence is CSARDRGLDTQYF. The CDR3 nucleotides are TGCAGTGCTAGAGACAGGGGGCTAGATACGCAGTATTTT.

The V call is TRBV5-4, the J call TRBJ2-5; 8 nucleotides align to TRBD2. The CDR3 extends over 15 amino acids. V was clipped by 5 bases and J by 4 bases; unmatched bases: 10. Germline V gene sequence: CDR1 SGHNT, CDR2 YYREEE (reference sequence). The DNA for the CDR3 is TGTGCCAGCAGTTCTACCGGGGGGGCATTAGAGACCCAGTACTTC. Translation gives CASSSTGGALETQYF.

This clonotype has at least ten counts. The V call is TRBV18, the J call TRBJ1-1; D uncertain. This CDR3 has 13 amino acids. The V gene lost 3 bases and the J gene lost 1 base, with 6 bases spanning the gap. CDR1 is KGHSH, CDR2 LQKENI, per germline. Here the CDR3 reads CASSPSGNTEAFF. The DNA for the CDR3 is TGTGCCAGCTCACCGTCGGGGAACACTGAAGCTTTCTTT.

The CDR3 DNA reads TGTGCCAGCAGCCGGGACATTGAGGGGCCCCAGCATTTT. This gives the protein CASSRDIEGPQHF. The rearrangement uses TRBV7-9 and TRBJ1-5, with D possibly TRBD1 on 6 matching bases. The ends were cut back, 5 bases at V and 9 bases at J, with 14 bases in the middle. This CDR3 has 13 amino acids. Germline assignment: CDR1 SEHNR and CDR2 FQNEAQ (reference sequence).

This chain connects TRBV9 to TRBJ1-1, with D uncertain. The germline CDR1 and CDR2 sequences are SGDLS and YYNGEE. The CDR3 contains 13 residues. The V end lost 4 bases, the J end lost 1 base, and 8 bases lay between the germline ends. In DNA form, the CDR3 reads TGTGCCAGCAGCTTCGCCCGGAACACTGAAGCTTTCTTT. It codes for CASSFARNTEAFF.

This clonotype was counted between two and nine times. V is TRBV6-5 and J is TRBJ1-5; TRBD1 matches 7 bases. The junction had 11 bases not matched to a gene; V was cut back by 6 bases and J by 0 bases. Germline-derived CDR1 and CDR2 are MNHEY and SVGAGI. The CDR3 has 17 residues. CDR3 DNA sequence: TGTGCCAGCAGGGTCACAGGGGCGGGCTATAGCAATCAGCCCCAGCATTTT. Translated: CASRVTGAGYSNQPQHF.

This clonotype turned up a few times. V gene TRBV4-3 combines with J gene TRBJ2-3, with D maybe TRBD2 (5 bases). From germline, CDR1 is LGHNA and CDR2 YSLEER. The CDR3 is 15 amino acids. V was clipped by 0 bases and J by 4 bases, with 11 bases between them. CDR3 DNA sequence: TGCGCCAGCAGCCAAGATCGCCGGGGATCAGATACGCAGTATTTT. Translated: CASSQDRRGSDTQYF.

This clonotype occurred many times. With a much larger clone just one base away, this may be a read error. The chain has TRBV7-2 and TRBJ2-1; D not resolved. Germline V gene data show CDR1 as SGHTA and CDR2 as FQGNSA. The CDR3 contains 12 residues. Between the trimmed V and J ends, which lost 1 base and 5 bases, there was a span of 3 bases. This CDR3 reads CASSLDNNEQFF. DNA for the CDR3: TGTGCCAGCAGCTTAGATAACAATGAGCAGTTCTTC.

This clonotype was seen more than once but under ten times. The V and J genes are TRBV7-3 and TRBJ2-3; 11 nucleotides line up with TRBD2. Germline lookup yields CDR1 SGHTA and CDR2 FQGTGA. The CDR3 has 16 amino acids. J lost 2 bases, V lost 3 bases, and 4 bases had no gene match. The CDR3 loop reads CASSLTSGAYTDTQYF. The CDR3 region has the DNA TGTGCCAGCAGCTTGACTAGCGGGGCCTACACAGATACGCAGTATTTT. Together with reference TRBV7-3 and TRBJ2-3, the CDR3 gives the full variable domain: GAGVSQTPSNKVTEKGKYVELRCDPISGHTALYWYRQSLGQGPEFLIYFQGTGAADDSGLPNDRFFAVRPEGSVSTLKIQRTERGDSAVYLCASSLTSGAYTDTQYFGPGTRLTVL.